These 32 T cell receptor beta chains originate from one sample sequenced in a study of blood T cell repertoires in COVID-19. The method was immunoSEQ multiplex PCR; TCRdb's version includes in-frame clones alone and lacks a portion of them. This table holds some 96,000 clones, 85% found once. Source material: peripheral blood. Every receptor here comes from a man aged 50 to 59 with active or convalescent COVID-19.

The chain joins TRBV5-4 to TRBJ1-4; the match to TRBD1 covers 9 bases. The germline CDR1 and CDR2 sequences are SGHNT and YYREEE (reference sequence). This CDR3 contains 14 residues. J lost 7 bases, V lost 3 bases, and 4 bases had no gene match. For the CDR3, the DNA is TGTGCCAGCAGCTCGACAGGGGGGGGTGAAAAACTGTTTTTT. This codes for CASSSTGGGEKLFF.

The count of this clone is one. The V and J genes are TRBV3-1 (or the pseudogene TRBV3-2) and TRBJ1-2; 7 nucleotides agree with TRBD1. V trimming: 3 bases; J trimming: 2 bases; junction bases outside the gene matches: 3. The CDR3 is 14 amino acids. Per germline, CDR1 LGHDT and CDR2 YNNKEL (reference sequence). CDR3 residues: CASSQGQINYGYTF. The CDR3 DNA is TGTGCCAGCAGCCAGGGACAGATAAACTATGGCTACACCTTC.

This sequence joins TRBV6-2 or TRBV6-3 and TRBJ2-7; D is undetermined. Trimming removed 5 bases from V and 3 bases from J, with 2 bases in between. Germline CDR1 and CDR2: MNHEY and SVGEGT. The CDR3 runs 10 residues. CDR3 in DNA: TGTGCCAGCAGTCACTACGAGCAGTACTTC. As protein: CASSHYEQYF.

The V and J genes are TRBV5-4 and TRBJ2-7, with TRBD2 identical over 10 bases. Germline CDR1 is SGHNT and CDR2 is YYREEE (reference sequence). CDR3 length equals 17 residues. The ends lost 2 bases at V and 3 bases at J; junction bases unmatched: 11. DNA of the CDR3: TGTGCCAGCAGCTTTGGGGGCCTAGCGGGAGATAGCTACGAGCAGTACTTC. Translating it yields CASSFGGLAGDSYEQYF. The full variable domain, completed using reference TRBV5-4 and TRBJ2-7, is ETGVTQSPTHLIKTRGQQVTLRCSSQSGHNTVSWYQQALGQGPQFIFQYYREEENGRGNFPPRFSGLQFPNYSSELNVNALELDDSALYLCASSFGGLAGDSYEQYFGPGTRLTVT.

The chain uses TRBV28 and TRBJ2-5; D remains ambiguous. This CDR3 region has 13 residues. Per germline, CDR1 MDHEN and CDR2 SYDVKM. V was pared by 6 bases and J by 2 bases, with 10 bases between. CDR3 in DNA: TGTGCCAGCAGATGGTCCGGTCAAGAGACCCAGTACTTC. Translating it yields CASRWSGQETQYF.

This clone was seen only a few times. The genes are TRBV27 and TRBJ2-1; TRBD2 aligns across 9 bases. Trimming cost V 5 bases and J 5 bases; bases outside gene matches: 4. CDR1 and CDR2 from the germline V gene are MNHEY and SMNVEV (reference sequence). The CDR3 covers 14 residues. The CDR3 here is CASSLLAGNNEQFF. CDR3 nucleotides: TGTGCCAGCAGTCTCCTAGCGGGGAACAATGAGCAGTTCTTC.

The CDR3 bases are TGTGCCAGCGCAGACCAGGGAGGACAACAGCCCCAGCATTTT. Its protein is CASADQGGQQPQHF. The genes are TRBV2 and TRBJ1-5; possibly TRBD1 for D (5 bases). Germline V gene data show CDR1 as SNHLY and CDR2 as FYNNEI. This CDR3 spans 14 amino acids. The V gene lost 8 bases and the J gene lost 7 bases, with 18 bases spanning the gap. Complete variable domain (other parts from reference TRBV2 and TRBJ1-5): EPEVTQTPSHQVTQMGQEVILRCVPISNHLYFYWYRQILGQKVEFLVSFYNNEISEKSEIFDDQFSVERPDGSNFTLKIRSTKLEDSAMYFCASADQGGQQPQHFGDGTRLSIL.

J is TRBJ2-3 and V is TRBV6-1; TRBD1 matches at 9 bases. The J segment lost 1 base and the V segment lost 4 bases, leaving 9 bases of the junction unmatched. The CDR3 loop spans 17 amino acids. Germline V gene data show CDR1 as MNHNS and CDR2 as SASEGT. CDR3 residues: CASSAPSRDRGTDTQYF. In DNA, the CDR3 is TGTGCCAGCAGTGCTCCCTCCCGGGACAGGGGCACAGATACGCAGTATTTT.

V usage is TRBV5-1 and J usage is TRBJ2-7; 10 bases agree with TRBD2. CDR3 size: 13 residues. V was pared by 3 bases and J by 5 bases, with 2 bases of the junction left unmatched. Germline CDR1 is SGHRS and CDR2 is YFSETQ. The CDR3 spells CASSSSGRDEQYF. Here the CDR3 DNA reads TGCGCCAGCAGCTCAAGCGGGAGGGACGAGCAGTACTTC.

The V call is TRBV19, the J call TRBJ2-3; TRBD2 agrees at 9 bases. This CDR3 spans 15 amino acids. Germline V gene sequence: CDR1 LNHDA, CDR2 SQIVND (reference sequence). V dropped 5 bases and J dropped 3; count of bases not matched to a gene: 6. This chain's CDR3 is CASSSLAGVTDTQYF. In nucleotides, the CDR3 is TGTGCCAGTAGTTCCTTAGCGGGAGTAACAGATACGCAGTATTTT.

The rearrangement uses TRBV2 and TRBJ1-5; TRBD1 matches at 8 bases. The V segment lost 6 bases and the J segment 7 bases; nucleotides outside the gene matches: 5. The CDR3 is made up of 13 amino acids. CDR1 SNHLY and CDR2 FYNNEI come from the germline V gene. DNA of the CDR3: TGTGCCAGCAGCGCGGACAGGGACCAGCCCCAGCATTTT. Translated: CASSADRDQPQHF.

This clone is a singleton in its sample. The CDR3 is CSVVGLLREQYF. DNA of the CDR3: TGCAGCGTTGTTGGCCTTCTCCGCGAGCAGTACTTC. The V call is TRBV29-1, the J call TRBJ2-7, with D uncertain. CDR1 is SQVTM and CDR2 is ANQGSEA in the germline V gene. This CDR3 is 12 amino acids long. Trimming took 4 bases from V and 6 from J, leaving 13 bases between them.

This chain links TRBV18 with TRBJ1-1; TRBD1 matches 10 bases. CDR3 length equals 16 residues. Germline V lookup: CDR1 KGHSH, CDR2 LQKENI. The trim removed 2 bases at V and 5 bases at J, leaving 8 bases unmatched. CDR3 in DNA: TGTGCCAGCTCACCAGATGACGGACAGGGGGGGACTGAAGCTTTCTTT. Amino acid sequence: CASSPDDGQGGTEAFF.

The chain recombines TRBV24-1 with TRBJ2-2; 10 bases map to TRBD1. Germline-derived CDR1 and CDR2 are KGHDR and SFDVKD. V lost 3 bases and J lost 7; bases outside the gene matches: 4. The CDR3 has 15 residues. The CDR3 coding sequence is TGTGCCACCAGTGATACCGGGACAGGGGTCGGGGAGCTGTTTTTT. Its protein is CATSDTGTGVGELFF.

Here the CDR3 reads CASTLGLAGSYEQYF. DNA for the CDR3: TGTGCCAGCACCTTGGGACTAGCGGGCTCCTACGAGCAGTACTTC. The chain employs TRBV2 and TRBJ2-7; 12 positions agree with TRBD2. CDR1 SNHLY and CDR2 FYNNEI come from the germline V gene. The ends lost 7 bases at V and 0 bases at J; junction bases unmatched: 4. The CDR3 is 15 amino acids.

The chain has TRBV28 and TRBJ1-1; D is possibly TRBD1 (5 bases). Trimming cost V 10 bases and J 5 bases, with 17 bases left between them. The CDR3 is 13 residues long. Germline V gene data show CDR1 as MDHEN and CDR2 as SYDVKM. Written as DNA, the CDR3 is TGTGCCACCCTCGTGAGACAGACAACTGAAGCTTTCTTT. Its translation is CATLVRQTTEAFF.

In DNA form, the CDR3 reads TGTGCCAGCAAACCTGGGGGGGTGAACACTGAAGCTTTCTTT. It yields the protein CASKPGGVNTEAFF. This chain uses TRBV7-2 with TRBJ1-1, with TRBD1 as a possible D gene (5 bases). Trimming took 7 bases from V and 0 from J, leaving 12 bases between them. Germline V gene sequence: CDR1 SGHTA, CDR2 FQGNSA. The CDR3 has 14 residues.

This clone was observed a few times. The gene calls are TRBV10-3 and TRBJ2-7, with 10 bases identical to TRBD2. Trimming removed 6 bases from V and 3 bases from J; junction bases left unmatched: 11. The germline V gene has CDR1 ENHRY and CDR2 SYGVKD. This CDR3 spans 16 amino acids. The CDR3 sequence is CAIRETGLADHYEQYF. CDR3 DNA: TGTGCCATCAGGGAAACAGGACTAGCGGATCACTACGAGCAGTACTTC.

The V call is TRBV27, the J call TRBJ2-1, with 11 bases lining up with TRBD2. Germline V gene lookup returns CDR1 MNHEY and CDR2 SMNVEV (reference sequence). The CDR3 contains 17 residues. The ends lost 2 bases at V and 3 bases at J; junction bases unmatched: 6. The CDR3 DNA sequence: TGTGCCAGCAGTTTAAGACTAGCGGGACCGATCTACAATGAGCAGTTCTTC. It translates to CASSLRLAGPIYNEQFF.

This rearrangement joins TRBV24-1 to TRBJ2-3, with D perhaps TRBD2 (5 bases). The CDR3 is made up of 14 amino acids. CDR1 is KGHDR, CDR2 SFDVKD, per germline. Between the trimmed V and J ends, which lost 1 base and 4 bases, there was a span of 8 bases. The CDR3 region is CATSDFTGSDTQYF. CDR3 DNA sequence: TGTGCCACCAGTGATTTCACGGGATCAGATACGCAGTATTTT.

The rearrangement links TRBV5-4 to TRBJ1-1; no clear D. The CDR3 runs 14 residues. V lost 4 bases and J lost 5, with 15 bases in between. From germline, CDR1 is SGHNT and CDR2 YYREEE (reference sequence). CDR3 amino acids: CASSPPEGGTEAFF. The CDR3 region has the DNA TGTGCCAGCAGCCCACCAGAGGGTGGAACTGAAGCTTTCTTT.

The chain is built from TRBV25-1 and TRBJ1-2, with TRBD1 matching over 10 bases. This CDR3 is 14 amino acids long. Trimming at V came to 3 bases and at J to 6 bases, leaving 4 bases not matched to a gene. The V gene's germline CDR1 is MGHDK and CDR2 SYGVNS. The CDR3 DNA is TGTGCCAGCAGTGACGCGGGACAGGGGAATGGCTACACCTTC. This gives the protein CASSDAGQGNGYTF.

Only one count was recorded for this clone. J is TRBJ1-3 and V is TRBV18, with 7 bases matching TRBD1. After removal of 3 bases from V and 0 bases from J, the junction contained 5 bases not matched to a gene. Germline V gives CDR1 KGHSH, CDR2 LQKENI. The CDR3 sequence is 16 residues long. The CDR3: CASSPDRAYSGNTIYF. The CDR3 DNA follows: TGTGCCAGCTCACCCGACAGGGCTTACTCTGGAAACACCATATATTTT.

The rearrangement links TRBV27 to TRBJ2-1; 7 bases match TRBD2. CDR1 MNHEY and CDR2 SMNVEV come from the germline V gene (reference sequence). This CDR3 has 15 residues. The V and J ends lost 5 bases and 9 bases, in that order; junction bases with no gene match: 13. The CDR3 DNA reads TGTGCCAGCAGTGAGACTAGCCCGAGGACTGGTGAGCAGTTCTTC. Translating it yields CASSETSPRTGEQFF.

The CDR3 DNA sequence: TGTGCCAGCAGCTTAATGAGCGGGACAGGGCAAGAGACCCAGTACTTC. Encoded protein: CASSLMSGTGQETQYF. V and J are TRBV7-3 and TRBJ2-5, with 9 bases that match TRBD1. The CDR3 spans 16 residues. Germline trimming cut 1 base from V and 2 bases from J; bases unmatched to any gene: 5. Per the germline V gene, CDR1 is SGHTA and CDR2 is FQGTGA.

The rearrangement joins TRBV6-5 to TRBJ2-7; D is possibly TRBD1 (7 bases). CDR3 length: 12 amino acids. Germline CDR1 reads MNHEY; CDR2 reads SVGAGI. Trimming cost V 6 bases and J 7 bases, with 13 bases left between them. For the CDR3, the DNA is TGTGCCAGCAGATCCCAGGGGGGTGAGCAGTACTTC. This encodes CASRSQGGEQYF.

As to this clone: Germline is not matched at one junction end, which may reflect a read error. The chain has TRBV27 and TRBJ1-6; 7 positions match TRBD1. Germline CDR1 and CDR2: MNHEY and SMNVEV (reference sequence). This CDR3 contains 14 residues. This chain's CDR3 is CASSLLQGTSPLHF. DNA for the CDR3: TGTGCCAGCAGCTTATTACAGGGGACATCACCCCTCCACTTT.

The chain employs TRBV9 and TRBJ1-1; D not resolved. V lost 2 bases and J 4 bases, leaving 18 bases between the germline ends. The CDR3 totals 16 residues. Looked up from germline, CDR1 is SGDLS and CDR2 is YYNGEE. The CDR3 nucleotides are TGTGCCAGCAGCGTTTTCCCCACCTCCGCGGGCACTGAAGCTTTCTTT. It translates to CASSVFPTSAGTEAFF. Complete variable domain (other parts from reference TRBV9 and TRBJ1-1): DSGVTQTPKHLITATGQRVTLRCSPRSGDLSVYWYQQSLDQGLQFLIQYYNGEERAKGNILERFSAQQFPDLHSELNLSSLELGDSALYFCASSVFPTSAGTEAFFGQGTRLTVV.

This sequence joins TRBV24-1 and TRBJ2-7; weak D call: TRBD1 (6 bases). The CDR3 sequence is 15 residues long. Germline V gene lookup returns CDR1 KGHDR and CDR2 SFDVKD. Trimming took off 3 bases at V and 0 bases at J, with 11 bases between the two ends. This chain's CDR3 is CATSDLRDNSYEQYF. The CDR3 region has the DNA TGTGCCACCAGTGATCTCCGGGACAACTCCTACGAGCAGTACTTC.

The chain uses TRBV24-1 and TRBJ1-1; maybe TRBD1 (5 bases). The germline V gene encodes CDR1 KGHDR and CDR2 SFDVKD. The CDR3 sequence is 14 residues long. The V and J ends lost 6 bases and 4 bases respectively, with 14 bases between them. CDR3 amino acids: CATSRGGGGTEAFF. The DNA of the CDR3 is TGTGCCACCAGTCGGGGGGGAGGAGGCACTGAAGCTTTCTTT.

J is TRBJ1-2 and V is TRBV5-4, with D tentatively TRBD1 (6 bases). Germline V CDR1 and CDR2: SGHNT, YYREEE (reference sequence). The CDR3 consists of 13 residues. V dropped 0 bases and J dropped 8 bases, with 11 bases sitting between them. CDR3 loop: CASSLGQVGGYTF. CDR3 bases: TGTGCCAGCAGCTTGGGACAGGTCGGAGGCTACACCTTC.

The genes are TRBV7-2 and TRBJ2-3; tentative D call: TRBD2 (7 bases). V was cut by 1 base and J by 6 bases, with 14 bases left in between. This CDR3 contains 15 residues. Germline V gene data show CDR1 as SGHTA and CDR2 as FQGNSA. CDR3 amino acids: CASSLGWRGQDTQYF. The CDR3, as DNA: TGTGCCAGCAGCTTAGGGTGGCGGGGGCAGGATACGCAGTATTTT.